One sample yielded the 24 T cell receptor beta chains listed below, sequenced in a study of blood T cell repertoires in COVID-19. Only in-frame clones appear in the TCRdb table, and some are missing; sequencing was by immunoSEQ multiplex PCR. The sample lists approximately 46,000 clones; 75% to 95% were seen once. Sequenced input: peripheral blood. The receptors were gathered from a man aged 65 to 79 with active COVID-19.

The chain couples TRBV20-1 to TRBJ2-7; TRBD2 might be the D (7 bases). Trimming shortened V by 3 bases and J by 2 bases, and 14 bases separated the two germline ends. The germline V gene has CDR1 DFQATT and CDR2 SNEGSKA (reference sequence). The CDR3 is made up of 14 amino acids. The CDR3 sequence: CSASPGGSTYEQYF. The CDR3 DNA is TGCAGTGCTAGTCCGGGGGGCTCTACCTACGAGCAGTACTTC.

J is TRBJ2-5 and V is TRBV5-1; TRBD2 matches 12 bases. The CDR3 contains 17 residues. The trim removed 4 bases at V and 4 bases at J, leaving 11 bases unmatched. CDR1 is SGHRS, CDR2 YFSETQ, per germline. The CDR3 coding sequence is TGCGCCAGCAGCCCACAGGGACTAGCGGGCCTAGTAGAGACCCAGTACTTC. As protein: CASSPQGLAGLVETQYF.

This chain uses TRBV5-1 with TRBJ2-3, with TRBD2 matching 8 bases. CDR3 length: 15 residues. The germline V gene has CDR1 SGHRS and CDR2 YFSETQ. The J segment lost 2 bases and the V segment lost 0 bases, leaving 2 bases of the junction unmatched. The CDR3 DNA is TGCGCCAGCAGCTTGGGGACTAGCTACACAGATACGCAGTATTTT. Translated: CASSLGTSYTDTQYF.

The chain combines TRBV7-2 with TRBJ1-5, with TRBD1 matching over 11 bases. Per germline, CDR1 SGHTA and CDR2 FQGNSA. J lost 6 bases, V lost 3 bases, and 4 bases had no gene match. CDR3 length: 15 residues. The CDR3 region has the DNA TGTGCCAGCAGCTTGGACAGGGGGCAGGGTCAGCCCCAGCATTTT. It specifies CASSLDRGQGQPQHF.

The chain is built from TRBV21-1 and TRBJ2-7; the table's D call of TRBD2 was not tested on the DNA. TRBV21-1 is a pseudogene locus. The CDR3 loop spans 13 amino acids. The CDR3 coding sequence is TGTGCCAGCAGGTTCGGGGATACCTACGAGCAGTACTTC. Its translation: CASRFGDTYEQYF.

This chain joins TRBV19 and TRBJ1-5; D uncertain. The V gene's germline CDR1 is LNHDA and CDR2 SQIVND (reference sequence). Trimming stripped 6 bases from V and 6 bases from J, with 12 bases between. The CDR3 length is 13 residues. The CDR3 DNA is TGTGCCAGTAGACGGGGATTCTTTCAGCCCCAGCATTTT. This codes for CASRRGFFQPQHF.

The sample holds one count of this clone. The CDR3 nucleotides read TGCGCCAGCAGTGATTCCGGGGGAAACACCATATATTTT. Its translation: CASSDSGGNTIYF. The chain links TRBV10-2 to TRBJ1-3; D is uncertain. V lost 3 bases, J lost 4 bases, and 7 bases lay in between. The CDR3 covers 13 residues. Germline V gene lookup returns CDR1 WSHSY and CDR2 SAAADI.

This clone was seen more than once but under ten times. The chain uses TRBV20-1 and TRBJ1-5; weak D call: TRBD1 (6 bases). Germline V CDR1 and CDR2: DFQATT, SNEGSKA (reference sequence). The CDR3 is 15 amino acids. Trimming left V 3 bases short and J 0 bases short, with 12 bases between. The CDR3 reads CSASRDNFSNQPQHF. CDR3 DNA: TGCAGTGCTAGTCGGGACAATTTTAGCAATCAGCCCCAGCATTTT.

V gene TRBV6-6 combines with J gene TRBJ1-2, with D hard to call. With 2 bases removed from V and 2 bases from J, the gap between germline ends came to 9 bases. CDR1 and CDR2 (germline): MNHNY, SVGAGI (reference sequence). CDR3 length: 14 amino acids. For the CDR3, the DNA is TGTGCCAGCAGTTACCAGGCCAGAAACTATGGCTACACCTTC. Residues: CASSYQARNYGYTF.

V usage is TRBV7-9 and J usage is TRBJ2-3, with TRBD1 as a possible D gene (5 bases). Trimming pared 5 bases from V and 10 bases from J, leaving 13 bases between. Germline values: CDR1 SEHNR, CDR2 FQNEAQ (reference sequence). CDR3 length: 12 residues. Written as DNA, the CDR3 is TGTGCCAGCAGCCCACCAGGGATCGCGCAGTATTTT. Protein sequence: CASSPPGIAQYF.

The chain links TRBV12-3 or TRBV12-4 to TRBJ1-1, with a tentative D call TRBD1 (5 bases). V was cut by 4 bases and J by 4 bases, with 10 bases left in between. The CDR3 runs to 13 residues. CDR3 residues: CASSSNQGTEAFF. As DNA, the CDR3 is TGTGCCAGCAGTTCTAACCAGGGCACTGAAGCTTTCTTT.

V is TRBV11-2 and J is TRBJ2-7; D is perhaps TRBD1 (6 bases). CDR3 length: 15 amino acids. V was trimmed by 4 bases and J by 0 bases, leaving 13 bases between them. The V gene's germline CDR1 is SGHAT and CDR2 FQNNGV. CDR3 in DNA: TGTGCCAGCAGCTCAAGGGACACCCGCTCCTACGAGCAGTACTTC. Its protein is CASSSRDTRSYEQYF.

This clone was detected a few times. Written as DNA, the CDR3 is TGTGCCAGCAGTCAAACTGTTAGTAGCAATCAGCCCCAGCATTTT. This sequence encodes CASSQTVSSNQPQHF. This chain connects TRBV6-5 to TRBJ1-5; D gene uncertain. Per the germline V gene, CDR1 is MNHEY and CDR2 is SVGAGI. This CDR3 has 15 residues. With 5 bases removed from V and 0 bases from J, the gap between germline ends came to 11 bases.

CDR3 loop: CASSLPSGGYYEQYF. The CDR3 coding sequence is TGTGCCAGCAGCCTACCAAGCGGGGGGTACTACGAGCAGTACTTC. This rearrangement joins TRBV7-2 to TRBJ2-7; 9 bases are a match to TRBD2. The CDR3 sequence is 15 residues long. V lost 5 bases and J lost 3; bases outside the gene matches: 8. The germline V gene has CDR1 SGHTA and CDR2 FQGNSA.

V is TRBV30 and J is TRBJ2-1; perhaps TRBD2 as D (6 bases). V was clipped by 3 bases and J by 7 bases, with 16 bases between them. The CDR3 sequence is 14 residues long. Germline assignment: CDR1 GTSNPN and CDR2 SVGIG (reference sequence). Here the CDR3 reads CAWSGSGPLNEQFF. The CDR3 nucleotides are TGTGCCTGGAGCGGTAGCGGCCCTCTTAATGAGCAGTTCTTC.

This clone was observed a handful of times. The V gene is TRBV4-1, the J gene TRBJ2-7; D is perhaps TRBD1 (6 bases). V lost 1 base, J lost 1 base, and 8 bases lay in between. The CDR3 loop spans 14 amino acids. Germline-derived CDR1 and CDR2 are MGHRA and YSYEKL. Written as DNA, the CDR3 is TGCGCCAGCAGCCAAGTCAGGGGATCCTACGAGCAGTACTTC. Encoded protein: CASSQVRGSYEQYF.

CDR3 bases: TGTGCCAGCAGATCGACAGGGGGGGCAGATACGCAGTATTTT. Translating it yields CASRSTGGADTQYF. The chain links TRBV5-5 to TRBJ2-3, with 9 bases that match TRBD1. From germline, CDR1 is SGHKS and CDR2 YYEKEE (reference sequence). The length of the CDR3 is 14 residues. The junction had 5 bases not matched to a gene; V was cut back by 5 bases and J by 4 bases.

The chain is built from TRBV15 and TRBJ1-5; the match to TRBD1 covers 9 bases. V lost 0 bases to trimming and J lost 9 bases; unmatched junction nucleotides: 12. This CDR3 comprises 17 residues. Germline CDR1 is LNHNV and CDR2 is YYDKDF (reference sequence). CDR3 nucleotides: TGTGCCACCAGCAGAGATTTACAGGGGGCGAATGGGTCGCCCCAGCATTTT. Its translation: CATSRDLQGANGSPQHF. The whole variable domain, remainder taken from reference TRBV15 and TRBJ1-5, is DAMVIQNPRYQVTQFGKPVTLSCSQTLNHNVMYWYQQKSSQAPKLLFHYYDKDFNNEADTPDNFQSRRPNTSFCFLDIRSPGLGDTAMYLCATSRDLQGANGSPQHFGDGTRLSIL.

The chain recombines TRBV7-2 with TRBJ1-2; maybe TRBD1 (6 bases). Trimming removed 4 bases at V and 8 bases at J, with 20 bases between. This CDR3 region has 15 residues. CDR1 and CDR2 (germline): SGHTA, FQGNSA. CDR3 nucleotide sequence: TGTGCCAGCAGCTCGCCTTCCTACAGGGCCTGGGGCTACACCTTC. It codes for CASSSPSYRAWGYTF.

J is TRBJ2-4 and V is TRBV3-1 (or the pseudogene TRBV3-2); TRBD2 might be the D (6 bases). Trimming pared 5 bases from V and 6 bases from J, leaving 17 bases between. The CDR3 covers 15 residues. The germline CDR1 and CDR2 sequences are LGHDT and YNNKEL (reference sequence). The CDR3 coding sequence is TGTGCCAGCAGCAGATCACCCGGGGGAAGAAACATTCAGTACTTC. This encodes CASSRSPGGRNIQYF.

This chain links TRBV5-1 with TRBJ1-1; D gene ambiguous. This CDR3 spans 18 amino acids. In germline, CDR1 is SGHRS, CDR2 YFSETQ. Trimming shortened V by 1 base and J by 0 bases, and 19 bases separated the two germline ends. The CDR3 DNA sequence: TGCGCCAGCAGCTTGAAACCGTTGCGACGGACTATGAACACTGAAGCTTTCTTT. As protein: CASSLKPLRRTMNTEAFF.

This clone was observed a single time. J is TRBJ2-5 and V is TRBV7-8; a weak D match, TRBD2 (5 bases). The germline gives CDR1 SGHVS, CDR2 FQNEAQ. V was trimmed by 1 base and J by 1 base, leaving 10 bases between them. The CDR3 has 15 amino acids. CDR3 loop: CASSLDGGRQETQYF. The DNA of the CDR3 is TGTGCCAGCAGCTTAGATGGCGGGCGCCAAGAGACCCAGTACTTC.

The chain recombines TRBV3-1 (or the pseudogene TRBV3-2) with TRBJ1-4; D remains ambiguous. Germline-derived CDR1 and CDR2 are LGHDT and YNNKEL (reference sequence). CDR3 length: 11 residues. Trimming removed 2 bases at V and 10 bases at J, with 5 bases between. The CDR3 spells CASSQSGKLFF. Written as DNA, the CDR3 is TGTGCCAGCAGCCAATCCGGAAAACTGTTTTTT.

The V call is TRBV19, the J call TRBJ1-1; 10 nucleotides line up with TRBD1. Losses at the gene ends were 4 bases for V and 5 bases for J; bases not matched to a gene: 4. The CDR3 contains 14 residues. Germline V lookup: CDR1 LNHDA, CDR2 SQIVND (reference sequence). The CDR3 loop reads CASSRTGQGTEAFF. DNA for the CDR3: TGTGCCAGTAGTAGGACGGGACAGGGGACTGAAGCTTTCTTT.